This passage covers 28 T cell receptor beta chains from one sample sequenced in a study of T cells in Graves' hyperthyroidism and ophthalmopathy. TCR beta CDR3 regions were amplified from RNA. The HTBI primer set served for first-round RT-PCR of the TCR CDR3. TCRdb ran MiXCR on the multiplex PCR reads and lists one entry per CDR3 protein. Here the sample spans approximately 690,000 distinct CDR3 sequences, roughly 20% being singletons. Sequenced material: blood. These receptors all come from a man aged 25 to 40 with Graves' ophthalmopathy.

This clonotype was observed at least ten times. The genes are TRBV18 and TRBJ2-7, with D hard to call. Germline CDR1 reads KGHSH; CDR2 reads LQKENI. Trimming cost V 4 bases and J 6 bases, with 16 bases left between them. The CDR3 extends over 14 amino acids. CDR3 sequence reads: CASSLPDLPGEQYF. The CDR3 DNA sequence: TGTGCCAGCTCACTTCCTGATCTCCCCGGCGAGCAGTACTTC.

V and J are TRBV27 and TRBJ2-5, with D tentatively TRBD1 (6 bases). Trimming took 5 bases from V and 7 from J, leaving 14 bases between them. Per germline, CDR1 MNHEY and CDR2 SMNVEV (reference sequence). The CDR3 is 13 amino acids. The CDR3 DNA follows: TGTGCCAGCAGTACAGGGCAAGTGGGGACCCAGTACTTC. Translated, it gives CASSTGQVGTQYF.

This clonotype showed up just a few times. The V call is TRBV6-1, the J call TRBJ2-7; 14 nucleotides match TRBD2. V dropped 5 bases and J dropped 4; count of bases not matched to a gene: 7. In germline, CDR1 is MNHNS, CDR2 SASEGT. CDR3 size: 16 residues. CDR3 bases: TGTGCCAGCAGTTCGGGGACTAGCGGGGGCCGGTACGAGCAGTACTTC. Amino acids: CASSSGTSGGRYEQYF.

This clonotype was detected many times. The chain links TRBV3-1 to TRBJ1-4; D unclear. The CDR3 loop spans 12 amino acids. Trimming left V 2 bases short and J 2 bases short, with 0 bases between. The germline CDR1 and CDR2 sequences are LGHDT and YNNKEL (reference sequence). The CDR3 protein is CASSQTNEKLFF. CDR3 DNA: TGTGCCAGCAGCCAAACTAATGAAAAACTGTTTTTT.

As for this clonotype: This clone may be a read error of a much larger clone one base away. V gene TRBV13 combines with J gene TRBJ2-7; TRBD2 matches at 7 bases. The length of the CDR3 is 15 residues. The V and J ends lost 4 bases and 7 bases, in that order; junction bases with no gene match: 13. CDR1 and CDR2 (germline): PRHDT, FYEKMQ (reference sequence). The chain's CDR3 is CASSSATSRKWEQYF. CDR3 nucleotides: TGTGCCAGCAGCTCCGCGACTAGCAGGAAATGGGAGCAGTACTTC.

The chain combines TRBV12-3 or TRBV12-4 with TRBJ2-7; 9 nucleotides agree with TRBD1. CDR3 length: 14 residues. Losses at the gene ends were 3 bases for V and 6 bases for J; bases not matched to a gene: 6. CDR3 in DNA: TGTGCCAGCAGTTTCCGAACAGGGGGCGGCGAGCAGTACTTC. Its translation: CASSFRTGGGEQYF.

This chain connects TRBV9 to TRBJ2-2, with a weak D call TRBD1 (5 bases). Germline V CDR1 and CDR2: SGDLS, YYNGEE. Trimming shortened V by 5 bases and J by 1 base, and 12 bases separated the two germline ends. The CDR3 length is 15 residues. The CDR3 region is CASSRFQGNTGELFF. CDR3 bases: TGTGCCAGCAGTCGTTTCCAGGGGAACACCGGGGAGCTGTTTTTT. Together with reference TRBV9 and TRBJ2-2, the CDR3 gives the full variable domain: DSGVTQTPKHLITATGQRVTLRCSPRSGDLSVYWYQQSLDQGLQFLIQYYNGEERAKGNILERFSAQQFPDLHSELNLSSLELGDSALYFCASSRFQGNTGELFFGEGSRLTVL.

This sequence joins TRBV6-5 and TRBJ2-3; D gene unclear. Germline V gives CDR1 MNHEY, CDR2 SVGAGI. The CDR3 consists of 15 residues. With 2 bases removed from V and 2 bases from J, the gap between germline ends came to 11 bases. CDR3 loop: CASSYMGLATDTQYF. Here the CDR3 DNA reads TGTGCCAGCAGTTACATGGGGTTAGCCACAGATACGCAGTATTTT.

This clonotype has just a few counts. The chain carries TRBV6-2 or TRBV6-3 and TRBJ1-1, with D unresolved. V was cut by 5 bases and J by 0 bases, with 16 bases left in between. The germline gives CDR1 MNHEY, CDR2 SVGEGT. The CDR3 has 16 residues. In DNA form, the CDR3 reads TGTGCCAGCAGTCGCGGGGAGGGAGTTGTGAACACTGAAGCTTTCTTT. It yields the protein CASSRGEGVVNTEAFF.

The V and J genes are TRBV5-1 and TRBJ2-3; 8 nucleotides match TRBD2. The CDR3 loop spans 16 amino acids. V gave up 2 bases and J gave up 1 base; unmatched junction bases: 6. Germline V gene data show CDR1 as SGHRS and CDR2 as YFSETQ. As DNA, the CDR3 is TGCGCCAGCAGCTTTACCGGGACTAGGGGCACAGATACGCAGTATTTT. As protein: CASSFTGTRGTDTQYF.

As to this clonotype: One junction end disagrees with the germline gene, perhaps due to a read error. The V and J genes are TRBV24-1 and TRBJ2-3, with no clear D. Per germline, CDR1 KGHDR and CDR2 SFDVKD. The CDR3 covers 13 residues. The CDR3 nucleotides are TGTGCCACCAGTGATTTCTTCACAGATACGCGGTATTTT. It specifies CATSDFFTDTRYF.

The V gene is TRBV20-1, the J gene TRBJ1-5; tentatively, D is TRBD1 (6 bases). CDR3 length equals 16 residues. V lost 6 bases and J lost 0, with 18 bases in between. Germline V gene lookup returns CDR1 DFQATT and CDR2 SNEGSKA (reference sequence). The CDR3 sequence is CSAKKGGGGSNQPQHF. The DNA of the CDR3 is TGCAGTGCCAAGAAGGGGGGCGGGGGTAGCAATCAGCCCCAGCATTTT.

On this clonotype: A much larger clone is a single base away; this may be a read error. The chain links TRBV5-1 to TRBJ2-1, with 10 bases aligning to TRBD2. J lost 6 bases, V lost 6 bases, and 6 bases had no gene match. The CDR3 extends over 14 amino acids. CDR1 is SGHRS, CDR2 YFSETQ, per germline. The CDR3 bases are TGCGCCAGCAAACTAGCGGGACGGGTCAATGAGCAGTTCTTC. Encoded protein: CASKLAGRVNEQFF. The complete variable domain, with remaining parts taken from reference TRBV5-1 and TRBJ2-1, reads KAGVTQTPRYLIKTRGQQVTLSCSPISGHRSVSWYQQTPGQGLQFLFEYFSETQRNKGNFPGRFSGRQFSNSRSEMNVSTLELGDSALYLCASKLAGRVNEQFFGPGTRLTVL.

The chain carries TRBV7-9 and TRBJ2-3, with D possibly being TRBD2 (5 bases). V was trimmed by 4 bases and J by 1 base, leaving 18 bases between them. This CDR3 spans 17 amino acids. Germline CDR1 is SEHNR and CDR2 is FQNEAQ (reference sequence). The CDR3 nucleotides read TGTGCCAGCAGCTCCGGACTGGAAGTAAGGGGCACAGATACGCAGTATTTT. Amino acid sequence: CASSSGLEVRGTDTQYF.

This clonotype has only a few counts. The CDR3 region has the DNA TGTGCCAGCAGTGTTCCCGGGACAGGGGGGGCAAAGCTGTTTTTT. Amino acid sequence: CASSVPGTGGAKLFF. The rearrangement links TRBV6-1 to TRBJ2-2, with 11 bases that match TRBD1. CDR1 MNHNS and CDR2 SASEGT come from the germline V gene. This CDR3 has 15 residues. The V and J ends lost 4 bases and 12 bases, in that order; junction bases with no gene match: 10.

Only a few counts were recorded for this clonotype. The chain carries TRBV5-1 and TRBJ1-6, with 9 positions matching TRBD1. Germline CDR1 reads SGHRS; CDR2 reads YFSETQ. Trimming took 4 bases from V and 6 from J; bases not matched to a gene: 5. The CDR3 sequence is 15 residues long. CDR3 residues: CASSAEDRGNSPLHF. CDR3 DNA sequence: TGCGCCAGCAGCGCGGAGGACAGGGGTAATTCACCCCTCCACTTT.

This clonotype was seen a few times. The chain joins TRBV28 to TRBJ2-3; D not resolved. This CDR3 region has 17 residues. CDR1 MDHEN and CDR2 SYDVKM come from the germline V gene. V was cut by 5 bases and J by 1 base, with 19 bases left in between. CDR3 DNA: TGTGCCAGCAGTCCCCCAGACCCTCGGCTTCGCACAGATACGCAGTATTTT. Translated, it gives CASSPPDPRLRTDTQYF.

The table lists this clonotype with a few counts. The chain employs TRBV14 and TRBJ2-7; 9 bases are a match to TRBD2. Germline loops: CDR1 SGHDN, CDR2 FVKESK. This CDR3 is built from 16 residues. V lost 4 bases to trimming and J lost 5 bases; unmatched junction nucleotides: 12. The DNA for the CDR3 is TGTGCCAGCAGCCTCCTGGGTAGCGGGAGTCTCCACGAGCAGTACTTC. This encodes CASSLLGSGSLHEQYF.

The rearrangement joins TRBV18 to TRBJ2-7; 7 bases line up with TRBD2. The V and J ends lost 6 bases and 6 bases, in that order; junction bases with no gene match: 8. There are 13 residues in the CDR3. Germline values: CDR1 KGHSH, CDR2 LQKENI. CDR3 DNA: TGTGCCAGCTCCCTAACTAGCGTGGTCGAGCAGTACTTC. Its protein is CASSLTSVVEQYF. Full variable domain (remainder filled in from reference TRBV18 and TRBJ2-7): NAGVMQNPRHLVRRRGQEARLRCSPMKGHSHVYWYRQLPEEGLKFMVYLQKENIIDESGMPKERFSAEFPKEGPSILRIQQVVRGDSAAYFCASSLTSVVEQYFGPGTRLTVT.

The chain couples TRBV12-3 or TRBV12-4 to TRBJ2-2; the D gene is possibly TRBD2 (5 bases). The CDR3 sequence is 16 residues long. V was clipped by 7 bases and J by 3 bases, with 18 bases between them. CDR3 nucleotides: TGTGCCAGCAACCACCAAAGGCGGACTCACACCGGGGAGCTGTTTTTT. Amino acid sequence: CASNHQRRTHTGELFF.

This clonotype was seen once. The J gene is TRBJ2-2, the V gene TRBV27; D gene unclear. CDR1 MNHEY and CDR2 SMNVEV come from the germline V gene (reference sequence). V was shortened by 10 bases and J by 8 bases, with 11 bases between the two germline ends. The length of the CDR3 is 11 residues. Written as DNA, the CDR3 is TGTGCCATCCTTAAAGGGGGGGAGCTGTTTTTT. Protein product: CAILKGGELFF.

This clonotype was found many times. The chain carries TRBV28 and TRBJ2-5; 8 nucleotides align to TRBD2. This CDR3 region has 16 residues. Germline loops: CDR1 MDHEN, CDR2 SYDVKM. The V gene end was trimmed by 3 bases and the J gene end by 4 bases; junction bases not matched to a gene: 10. CDR3 residues: CASSFLASAGGETQYF. CDR3 coding DNA: TGTGCCAGCAGTTTCCTAGCGAGTGCGGGGGGAGAGACCCAGTACTTC.

This rearrangement joins TRBV6-1 to TRBJ1-1, with D hard to call. The CDR3 is 14 amino acids. Germline lookup yields CDR1 MNHNS and CDR2 SASEGT. Trimming took 5 bases from V and 4 from J, leaving 14 bases between them. The CDR3 region is CASSTEKVSTEAFF. As DNA, the CDR3 is TGTGCCAGCAGTACGGAGAAGGTTAGCACTGAAGCTTTCTTT.

Only a few counts were recorded for this clonotype. The chain links TRBV20-1 to TRBJ2-5; the match to TRBD1 covers 10 bases. The length of the CDR3 is 13 residues. The V and J ends lost 5 bases and 5 bases, in that order; junction bases with no gene match: 5. Germline V gives CDR1 DFQATT, CDR2 SNEGSKA (reference sequence). CDR3 residues: CSADRDRGETQYF. The CDR3 DNA follows: TGCAGTGCTGACCGGGACAGGGGTGAGACCCAGTACTTC.

This clonotype occurred many times. The chain joins TRBV18 to TRBJ2-7; 7 positions agree with TRBD1. The V segment lost 4 bases and the J segment 2 bases; nucleotides outside the gene matches: 5. CDR3 length equals 14 residues. Germline CDR1 is KGHSH and CDR2 is LQKENI. The CDR3 DNA follows: TGTGCCAGCTCACAGGGGGCTCAGACCTACGAGCAGTACTTC. Amino acids: CASSQGAQTYEQYF.

This clonotype was detected only a few times. V and J are TRBV7-9 and TRBJ2-2, with 8 bases fitting TRBD2. The CDR3 has 14 residues. The trim removed 8 bases at V and 4 bases at J, leaving 6 bases unmatched. Germline V gene lookup returns CDR1 SEHNR and CDR2 FQNEAQ (reference sequence). As DNA, the CDR3 is TGTGCCAGCGTTCCAAGCGGGAGCACCGGGGAGCTGTTTTTT. Protein product: CASVPSGSTGELFF.

The chain joins TRBV7-9 to TRBJ1-1; D unresolved. Germline CDR1 reads SEHNR; CDR2 reads FQNEAQ (reference sequence). The germline V and J ends were trimmed by 1 base and 3 bases, with 15 bases remaining between them. The length of the CDR3 is 16 residues. This CDR3 reads CASSLGPSEVYTEAFF. The DNA for the CDR3 is TGTGCCAGCAGCTTAGGGCCCAGTGAGGTATACACTGAAGCTTTCTTT. Based on the CDR3 plus reference TRBV7-9 and TRBJ1-1, the full variable domain is DTGVSQNPRHKITKRGQNVTFRCDPISEHNRLYWYRQTLGQGPEFLTYFQNEAQLEKSRLLSDRFSAERPKGSFSTLEIQRTEQGDSAMYLCASSLGPSEVYTEAFFGQGTRLTVV.

This clonotype was detected a few times. The CDR3 is CSFEIPYNEQFF. In nucleotides, the CDR3 is TGCAGCTTCGAAATACCCTACAATGAGCAGTTCTTC. The chain joins TRBV20-1 to TRBJ2-1; D is unresolved. The CDR3 covers 12 residues. Germline V CDR1 and CDR2: DFQATT, SNEGSKA (reference sequence).